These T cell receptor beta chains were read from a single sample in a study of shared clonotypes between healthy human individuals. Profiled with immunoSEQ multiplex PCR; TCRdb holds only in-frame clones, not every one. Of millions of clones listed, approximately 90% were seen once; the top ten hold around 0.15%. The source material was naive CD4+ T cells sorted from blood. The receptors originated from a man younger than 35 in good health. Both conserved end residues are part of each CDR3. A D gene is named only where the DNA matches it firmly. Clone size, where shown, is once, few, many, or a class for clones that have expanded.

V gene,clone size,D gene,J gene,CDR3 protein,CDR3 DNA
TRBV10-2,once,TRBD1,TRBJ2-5,CASSELFPAGGRETQYF,TGCGCCAGCAGTGAACTCTTCCCGGCAGGGGGACGAGAGACCCAGTACTTC
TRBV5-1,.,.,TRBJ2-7,CASSPGHSYEQYF,TGCGCCAGCAGCCCGGGACATTCCTACGAGCAGTACTTC
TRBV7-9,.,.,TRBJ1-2,CASRKGERDGYTF,TGTGCCAGCAGAAAAGGGGAGAGGGACGGCTACACCTTC
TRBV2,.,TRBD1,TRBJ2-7,CASRGTGGSYEQYF,TGTGCCAGTAGGGGGACAGGGGGCAGCTACGAGCAGTACTTC
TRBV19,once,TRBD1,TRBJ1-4,CASSIGGTGEKLFF,TGTGCCAGTAGTATAGGGGGGACAGGTGAAAAACTGTTTTTT
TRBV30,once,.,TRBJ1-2,CACRVGTGGSYGYTF,TGTGCGTGCAGAGTCGGGACCGGGGGTTCCTATGGCTACACCTTC
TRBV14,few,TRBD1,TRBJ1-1,CASSQDGQGANTEAFF,TGTGCCAGCAGCCAAGATGGTCAGGGGGCGAACACTGAAGCTTTCTTT
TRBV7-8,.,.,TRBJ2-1,CASSFDNPGYNEQFF,TGTGCCAGCAGCTTTGACAACCCAGGCTACAATGAGCAGTTCTTC
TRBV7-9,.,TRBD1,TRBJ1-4,CASSPSRQGGNEKLFF,TGTGCCAGCAGCCCATCGAGACAGGGGGGAAATGAAAAACTGTTTTTT
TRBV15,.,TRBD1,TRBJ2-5,CATSSFGTGGERETQYF,TGTGCCACCAGCAGTTTCGGGACAGGGGGCGAACGGGAGACCCAGTACTTC
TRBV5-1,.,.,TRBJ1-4,CASSADNNEKLFF,TGCGCCAGCAGTGCCGACAATAATGAAAAACTGTTTTTT
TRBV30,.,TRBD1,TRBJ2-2,CAWRNRGDGELFF,TGTGCCTGGAGAAACAGGGGGGACGGGGAGCTGTTTTTT
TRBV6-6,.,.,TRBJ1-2,CASSLVQSSYGYTF,TGTGCCAGCAGTTTGGTACAGTCGTCCTATGGCTACACCTTC
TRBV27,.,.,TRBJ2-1,CASRRTGTKGVHEQFF,TGTGCCAGCCGGCGAACGGGGACCAAGGGGGTACATGAGCAGTTCTTC
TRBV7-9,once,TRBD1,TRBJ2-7,CASSTFTGANFYEQYF,TGTGCCAGCAGCACATTCACAGGGGCGAACTTCTACGAGCAGTACTTC
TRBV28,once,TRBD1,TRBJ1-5,CASSLTQGAINQPQHF,TGTGCCAGCAGTTTAACACAGGGGGCGATCAATCAGCCCCAGCATTTT
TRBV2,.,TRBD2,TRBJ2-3,CASSNRAGGPRSTDTQYF,TGTGCCAGCAGTAACCGAGCGGGAGGGCCTCGGAGTACAGATACGCAGTATTTT
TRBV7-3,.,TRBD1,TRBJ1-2,CASSLSTGGRDGYTF,TGTGCCAGCAGCTTAAGCACAGGGGGTAGAGATGGCTACACCTTC
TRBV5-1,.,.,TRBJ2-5,CASSLADSQETQYF,TGCGCCAGCAGCTTGGCGGACAGCCAAGAGACCCAGTACTTC
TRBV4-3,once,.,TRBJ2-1,CASSQERRSEQFF,TGCGCCAGCAGCCAAGAGCGAAGGAGTGAGCAGTTCTTC
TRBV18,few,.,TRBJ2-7,CASSPPEPAHYEQYF,TGTGCCAGCTCACCACCGGAACCTGCCCATTACGAGCAGTACTTC
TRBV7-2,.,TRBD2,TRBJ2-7,CASSLVSGNSVYEQYF,TGTGCCAGCAGCTTAGTGAGCGGGAATTCAGTTTACGAGCAGTACTTC
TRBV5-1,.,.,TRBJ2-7,CASSRTGSYEQYF,TGCGCCAGCAGCCGCACAGGGAGCTACGAGCAGTACTTC
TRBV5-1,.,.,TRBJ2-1,CASSSGVLMNNEQFF,TGCGCCAGCAGCTCCGGGGTGCTTATGAACAATGAGCAGTTCTTC
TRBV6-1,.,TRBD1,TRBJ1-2,CASSDPDRAYIDGYTF,TGTGCCAGCAGTGACCCTGACAGGGCTTACATCGATGGCTACACCTTC
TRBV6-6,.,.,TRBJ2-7,CASVLSGGNYEQYF,TGTGCCAGCGTACTATCCGGGGGCAACTACGAGCAGTACTTC
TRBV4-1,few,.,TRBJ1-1,CASSQGIWGNTEAFF,TGCGCCAGCAGCCAAGGAATTTGGGGGAACACTGAAGCTTTCTTT
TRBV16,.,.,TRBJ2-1,CASSQFGGSNEQFF,TGTGCCAGCAGCCAATTCGGCGGATCCAATGAGCAGTTCTTC
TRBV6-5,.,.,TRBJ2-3,CATTRGDTQYF,TGTGCCACCACCCGGGGGGATACGCAGTATTTT
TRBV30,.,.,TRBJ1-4,CAWSVPFADAREKLFF,TGTGCCTGGAGTGTACCTTTTGCGGACGCCAGAGAAAAACTGTTTTTT
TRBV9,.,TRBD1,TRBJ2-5,CASSVGGTEETQYF,TGTGCCAGCAGCGTAGGGGGGACAGAAGAGACCCAGTACTTC
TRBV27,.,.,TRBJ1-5,CASSLSPFQPQHF,TGTGCCAGCAGTTTGAGTCCGTTTCAGCCCCAGCATTTT
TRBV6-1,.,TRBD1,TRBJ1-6,CASSEGDSRNSPLHF,TGTGCCAGCAGTGAAGGGGACAGTAGGAATTCACCCCTCCACTTT
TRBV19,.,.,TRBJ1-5,CASSIGSGFRGIGNQPQHF,TGTGCCAGTAGTATAGGGTCCGGGTTTAGGGGGATTGGCAATCAGCCCCAGCATTTT
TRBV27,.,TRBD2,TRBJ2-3,CASSTGLAGGRDTQYF,TGTGCCAGCAGTACCGGACTAGCGGGGGGTAGAGATACGCAGTATTTT
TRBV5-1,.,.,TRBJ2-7,CASSQTVGEQYF,TGCGCCAGCAGCCAAACAGTAGGCGAGCAGTACTTC
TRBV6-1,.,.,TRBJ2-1,CASSEAGLSYNEQFF,TGTGCCAGCAGTGAAGCGGGCCTCTCCTACAATGAGCAGTTCTTC
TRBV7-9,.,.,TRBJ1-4,CASSLVSGLRGPNEKLFF,TGTGCCAGCAGCTTAGTTTCTGGCCTCAGGGGCCCTAATGAAAAACTGTTTTTT
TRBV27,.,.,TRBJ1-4,CASRSTGGGEKLFF,TGTGCCAGCAGGTCGACAGGTGGGGGGGAAAAACTGTTTTTT
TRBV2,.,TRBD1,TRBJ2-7,CASIRDRGYEQYF,TGTGCCAGCATCCGGGACAGGGGCTACGAGCAGTACTTC
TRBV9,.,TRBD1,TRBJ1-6,CASSVPDRANSPLHF,TGTGCCAGCAGCGTGCCCGACAGGGCTAATTCACCCCTCCACTTT
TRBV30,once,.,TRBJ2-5,CAWSVSQGTQYF,TGTGCCTGGAGTGTGTCCCAGGGGACCCAGTACTTC